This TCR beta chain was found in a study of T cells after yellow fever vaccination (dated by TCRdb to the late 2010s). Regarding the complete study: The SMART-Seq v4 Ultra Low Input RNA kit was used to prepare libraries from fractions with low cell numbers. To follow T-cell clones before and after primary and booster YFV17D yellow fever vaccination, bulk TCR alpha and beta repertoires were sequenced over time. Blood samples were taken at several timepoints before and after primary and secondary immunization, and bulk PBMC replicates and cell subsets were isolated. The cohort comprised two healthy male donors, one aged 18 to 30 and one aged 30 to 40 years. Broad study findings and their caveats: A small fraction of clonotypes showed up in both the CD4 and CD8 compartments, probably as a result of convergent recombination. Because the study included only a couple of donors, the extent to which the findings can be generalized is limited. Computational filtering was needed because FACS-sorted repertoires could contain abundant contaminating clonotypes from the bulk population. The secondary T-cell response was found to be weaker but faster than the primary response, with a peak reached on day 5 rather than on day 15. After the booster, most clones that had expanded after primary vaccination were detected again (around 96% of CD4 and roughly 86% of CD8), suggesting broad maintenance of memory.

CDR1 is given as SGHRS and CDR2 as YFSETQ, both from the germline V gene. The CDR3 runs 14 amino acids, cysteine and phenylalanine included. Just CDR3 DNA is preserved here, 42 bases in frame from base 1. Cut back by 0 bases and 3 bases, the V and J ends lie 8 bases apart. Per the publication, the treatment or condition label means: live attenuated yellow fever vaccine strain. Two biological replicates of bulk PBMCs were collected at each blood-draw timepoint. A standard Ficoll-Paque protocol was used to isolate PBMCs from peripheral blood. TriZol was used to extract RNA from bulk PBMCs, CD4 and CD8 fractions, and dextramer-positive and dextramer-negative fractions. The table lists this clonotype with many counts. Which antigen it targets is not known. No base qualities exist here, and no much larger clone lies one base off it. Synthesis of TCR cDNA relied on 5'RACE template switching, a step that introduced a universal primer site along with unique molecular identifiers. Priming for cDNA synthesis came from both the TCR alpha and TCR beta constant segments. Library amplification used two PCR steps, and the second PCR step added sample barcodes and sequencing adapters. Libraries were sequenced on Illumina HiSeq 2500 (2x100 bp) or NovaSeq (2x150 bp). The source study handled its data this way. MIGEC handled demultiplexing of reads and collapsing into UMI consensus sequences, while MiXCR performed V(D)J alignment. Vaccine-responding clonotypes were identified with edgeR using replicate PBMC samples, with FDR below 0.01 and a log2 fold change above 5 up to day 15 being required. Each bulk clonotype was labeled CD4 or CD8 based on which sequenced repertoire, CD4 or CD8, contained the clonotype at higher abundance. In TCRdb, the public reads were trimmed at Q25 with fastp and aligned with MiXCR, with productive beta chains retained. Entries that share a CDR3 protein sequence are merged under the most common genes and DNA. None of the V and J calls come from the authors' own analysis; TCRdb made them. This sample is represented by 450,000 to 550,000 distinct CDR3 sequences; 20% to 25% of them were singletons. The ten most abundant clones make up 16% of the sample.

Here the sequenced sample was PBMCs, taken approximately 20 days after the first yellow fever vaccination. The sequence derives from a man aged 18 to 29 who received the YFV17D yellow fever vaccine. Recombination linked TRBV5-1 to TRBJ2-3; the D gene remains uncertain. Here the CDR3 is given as CASSLGAVTDTQYF. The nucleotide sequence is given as TGCGCCAGCAGCTTGGGGGCGGTGACAGATACGCAGTATTTT.